Here is one T cell receptor beta chain with its context. These data come from a study of CD8 T cells in Susac syndrome. Random hexamers primed reverse transcription of roughly 0.5 to 1 ug RNA. Amplification of TCR beta CDR3 spanned 54 Vbeta and 13 Jbeta via immunoSEQ multiplex PCR. Using its own MiXCR run on the immunoSEQ multiplex PCR reads, TCRdb lists one record per CDR3 protein. The sample holds fewer than 100,000 distinct CDR3 sequences; about 91% are singletons and the top ten take 0.5%. The length of the CDR3 is 20 residues. The germline V gene encodes CDR1 LNHDA and CDR2 SQIVND (reference sequence). J lost 0 bases, V lost 5 bases, and 19 bases had no gene match. From blood CD8+ and CD4+ T cells, TCR beta sequences were generated. Each multiple sclerosis control was a treatment-naive patient with relapsing-remitting disease that was either stable or active. CD8+ and CD4+ T cells were negatively isolated; TEMRA cells were FACS-enriched.

Sequenced: CD8+ T cells from PBMCs. The sequence derives from a human donor with multiple sclerosis. The genes are TRBV19 and TRBJ1-5; 7 bases are shared with TRBD1. The chain's CDR3 is CASSGAGTAQLGYSNQPQHF. CDR3 nucleotides: TGTGCCAGTAGTGGCGCCGGGACAGCTCAGTTAGGGTATAGCAATCAGCCCCAGCATTTT.